This passage covers 29 T cell receptor beta chains from one sample sequenced in a study of blood T cell repertoires in COVID-19. The repertoire was sequenced with immunoSEQ multiplex PCR; TCRdb's copy has only in-frame clones and lacks some. The sample lists 55,000 to 75,000 clones; around four fifths were seen once. Sequences were obtained from peripheral blood. These receptor sequences come from a human donor in a cohort sampled during active COVID-19.

The chain combines TRBV3-1 (or the pseudogene TRBV3-2) with TRBJ2-5; 9 bases agree with TRBD2. This CDR3 spans 14 amino acids. Unmatched junction bases numbered 3, after V lost 4 bases and J lost 3 bases. Germline CDR1 reads LGHDT; CDR2 reads YNNKEL (reference sequence). CDR3 coding DNA: TGTGCCAGCAGCCCTGGGACTAGCAAAGAGACCCAGTACTTC. This gives the protein CASSPGTSKETQYF.

The table lists this clone with a count of one. The chain carries TRBV18 and TRBJ2-2; 7 nucleotides line up with TRBD1. Per the germline V gene, CDR1 is KGHSH and CDR2 is LQKENI. CDR3 length: 15 residues. J lost 1 base, V lost 3 bases, and 2 bases had no gene match. DNA for the CDR3: TGTGCCAGCTCACCCCGACAGGGGAACACCGGGGAGCTGTTTTTT. This gives the protein CASSPRQGNTGELFF.

V gene TRBV2 combines with J gene TRBJ2-1, with a tentative D call TRBD1 (6 bases). This CDR3 has 12 residues. Deletions cut 5 bases from V and 7 bases from J, with 9 bases between. Germline V gene lookup returns CDR1 SNHLY and CDR2 FYNNEI. CDR3 sequence: CASSIRGNEQFF. The CDR3 DNA reads TGTGCCAGCAGTATTAGGGGGAATGAGCAGTTCTTC.

This clone was seen at least ten times. The chain combines TRBV7-9 with TRBJ1-2; 7 nucleotides match TRBD1. Germline V gene lookup returns CDR1 SEHNR and CDR2 FQNEAQ (reference sequence). The CDR3 runs 15 residues. V was clipped by 0 bases and J by 5 bases; unmatched bases: 6. Here the CDR3 reads CASSLAKTGRYGYTF. The CDR3 bases are TGTGCCAGCAGCTTAGCAAAGACAGGGAGGTATGGCTACACCTTC.

The chain combines TRBV3-1 (or the pseudogene TRBV3-2) with TRBJ2-5; 10 bases match TRBD1. The V and J ends lost 0 bases and 5 bases, in that order; junction bases with no gene match: 6. The CDR3 is 16 amino acids. Germline V CDR1 and CDR2: LGHDT, YNNKEL (reference sequence). CDR3 DNA: TGTGCCAGCAGCCAAGACGGGACAGGGGTTGTTGAGACCCAGTACTTC. As protein: CASSQDGTGVVETQYF.

The CDR3 DNA sequence: TGTGCCAGTAGTATTGTGACCGGGTCAGGGGGAGGCTACACCTTC. Translated, it gives CASSIVTGSGGGYTF. The chain combines TRBV19 with TRBJ1-2, with 7 nucleotides matching TRBD1. V gave up 3 bases and J gave up 8 bases; unmatched junction bases: 12. CDR3 size: 15 residues. Germline-derived CDR1 and CDR2 are LNHDA and SQIVND (reference sequence).

The CDR3 DNA reads as TGTGCCAGCAGTCACGCTAGGTTCGCAGATACGCAGTATTTT. Protein product: CASSHARFADTQYF. This chain connects TRBV6-5 to TRBJ2-3, with no clear D. The CDR3 contains 14 residues. Trimming stripped 5 bases from V and 4 bases from J, with 13 bases between. The germline V gene encodes CDR1 MNHEY and CDR2 SVGAGI.

This clone was found a few times. The chain employs TRBV19 and TRBJ2-2; 7 bases align to TRBD1. V lost 4 bases to trimming and J lost 0 bases; unmatched junction nucleotides: 2. The germline CDR1 and CDR2 sequences are LNHDA and SQIVND (reference sequence). This CDR3 spans 15 amino acids. The CDR3 region is CASSKGGTNTGELFF. The CDR3 nucleotides read TGTGCCAGTAGTAAAGGGGGCACGAACACCGGGGAGCTGTTTTTT.

The chain links TRBV2 to TRBJ1-1; weak D call: TRBD1 (6 bases). V shed 2 bases and J shed 4 bases, with 8 bases lying between them. CDR1 SNHLY and CDR2 FYNNEI come from the germline V gene. This CDR3 region has 13 residues. This chain's CDR3 is CASSETGTTEAFF. Here the CDR3 DNA reads TGTGCCAGCAGTGAAACAGGGACCACTGAAGCTTTCTTT.

This chain connects TRBV14 to TRBJ2-6; 7 bases align to TRBD1. This CDR3 region has 15 residues. Unmatched junction bases numbered 0, after V lost 4 bases and J lost 0 bases. Per the germline V gene, CDR1 is SGHDN and CDR2 is FVKESK. The DNA for the CDR3 is TGTGCCAGCAGCCCAGGGGGCTCTGGGGCCAACGTCCTGACTTTC. It yields the protein CASSPGGSGANVLTF.

The V call is TRBV23-1, the J call TRBJ2-1; no firm D call. TRBV23-1 is known as an ORF, though its function is uncertain. The CDR3 is 15 amino acids. Between the trimmed V and J ends, which lost 6 bases and 3 bases, there was a span of 15 bases. CDR3 DNA sequence: TGCGCCAGCAGACTGTCTCTCCTTCACTACAATGAGCAGTTCTTC. Translated, it gives CASRLSLLHYNEQFF.

The chain carries TRBV9 and TRBJ1-1; D remains ambiguous. V was shortened by 0 bases and J by 1 base, with 4 bases between the two germline ends. Germline loops: CDR1 SGDLS, CDR2 YYNGEE. The length of the CDR3 is 13 residues. The CDR3 sequence: CASSVATNTEAFF. CDR3 DNA sequence: TGTGCCAGCAGCGTAGCTACGAACACTGAAGCTTTCTTT.

This clone was found once. This sequence joins TRBV10-3 and TRBJ1-5, with 7 bases aligning to TRBD1. The junction had 5 bases not matched to a gene; V was cut back by 6 bases and J by 3 bases. CDR1 and CDR2 (germline): ENHRY, SYGVKD. The CDR3 sequence is 14 residues long. CDR3 in amino acids: CAIRNDRDNQPQHF. The CDR3, as DNA: TGTGCCATCAGGAACGACAGGGACAATCAGCCCCAGCATTTT.

The J gene is TRBJ1-1, the V gene TRBV19; TRBD1 agrees at 12 bases. The CDR3 extends over 14 amino acids. Germline CDR1 reads LNHDA; CDR2 reads SQIVND (reference sequence). V lost 11 bases and J lost 1; bases outside the gene matches: 5. The DNA for the CDR3 is TGTGCCTCCCAGGGACAGGGGGCGAACACTGAAGCTTTCTTT. It yields the protein CASQGQGANTEAFF.

J is TRBJ2-3 and V is TRBV21-1; TRBD2, the table's D call, lacks a check against the DNA. TRBV21-1 counts as a pseudogene. The CDR3 has 15 residues. The DNA for the CDR3 is TGTGCCAGCAGCGCTAGCGGTTCTAGCACAGATACGCAGTATTTT. The encoded protein is CASSASGSSTDTQYF.

This clone was counted only a few times. This chain joins TRBV18 and TRBJ2-1, with 11 bases identical to TRBD2. CDR1 KGHSH and CDR2 LQKENI come from the germline V gene. The ends lost 2 bases at V and 5 bases at J; junction bases unmatched: 2. CDR3 length: 15 amino acids. The CDR3 reads CASSPELAGDNEQFF. In DNA, the CDR3 is TGTGCCAGCTCACCAGAACTAGCGGGAGACAATGAGCAGTTCTTC.

J is TRBJ2-7 and V is TRBV5-6, with TRBD2 matching over 9 bases. J was trimmed by 6 bases and V by 1 base; bases with no gene match: 8. The CDR3 covers 15 residues. Germline V gives CDR1 SGHDT, CDR2 YYEEEE. In DNA, the CDR3 is TGTGCCAGCAGCTTGACTGGCGGGAGGGGAATCGAGCAGTACTTC. Amino acid sequence: CASSLTGGRGIEQYF.

In this sample, this clone turned up a few times. This sequence joins TRBV11-2 and TRBJ2-7; a weak D match, TRBD2 (5 bases). Germline lookup yields CDR1 SGHAT and CDR2 FQNNGV. The CDR3 consists of 13 residues. V lost 6 bases to trimming and J lost 5 bases, with 14 bases between them. The CDR3 is CASSGRGRHEQYF. DNA of the CDR3: TGTGCCAGCAGTGGCCGGGGAAGGCACGAGCAGTACTTC.

The J gene is TRBJ2-5, the V gene TRBV5-1, with a weak D call TRBD1 (6 bases). Trimming shortened V by 4 bases and J by 3 bases, and 13 bases separated the two germline ends. The CDR3 runs 14 residues. CDR1 is SGHRS, CDR2 YFSETQ, per germline. The DNA of the CDR3 is TGCGCCAGCAGCGGCGGACAGCCCAAAGAGACCCAGTACTTC. Its translation: CASSGGQPKETQYF.

This clone was picked up a small number of times. The chain employs TRBV6-1 and TRBJ1-5; tentative D call: TRBD1 (6 bases). The germline V gene has CDR1 MNHNS and CDR2 SASEGT. The CDR3 loop spans 16 amino acids. Trimming cost V 4 bases and J 2 bases, with 15 bases left between them. CDR3 loop: CASSGVLQGRNQPQHF. The CDR3 DNA reads TGTGCCAGCAGTGGAGTACTACAGGGTCGCAATCAGCCCCAGCATTTT.

The chain couples TRBV11-1 to TRBJ1-1; the D gene is possibly TRBD1 (5 bases). The CDR3 has 13 residues. Trimming cost V 6 bases and J 1 base, with 9 bases left between them. In germline, CDR1 is SGHAT, CDR2 FQDESV (reference sequence). The CDR3 nucleotides read TGTGCCAGCAGTGGGGCTTGGAACACTGAAGCTTTCTTT. Protein sequence: CASSGAWNTEAFF.

This CDR3 reads CASRIGGGRRGHNQPQHF. The CDR3 nucleotides read TGTGCCAGCAGAATCGGGGGGGGGCGTCGGGGCCACAATCAGCCCCAGCATTTT. The gene calls are TRBV12-1 and TRBJ1-5. TRBV12-1 is noted as a pseudogene. The CDR3 spans 18 residues.

On this clone itself: This CDR3 is also generated by other DNA sequences in the sample. The J gene is TRBJ1-2, the V gene TRBV5-1, with a possible D match to TRBD1 (6 bases). CDR1 is SGHRS and CDR2 is YFSETQ in the germline V gene. This CDR3 comprises 13 residues. Trimming left V 5 bases short and J 3 bases short, with 11 bases between. CDR3 DNA sequence: TGCGCCAGCAGACAGGGTTTAGACTATGGCTACACCTTC. It codes for CASRQGLDYGYTF.

The V call is TRBV3-1 (or the pseudogene TRBV3-2), the J call TRBJ2-3; 8 bases map to TRBD2. J was trimmed by 0 bases and V by 4 bases; bases with no gene match: 9. Germline CDR1 and CDR2: LGHDT and YNNKEL (reference sequence). The CDR3 has 17 residues. The CDR3 DNA sequence: TGTGCCAGCAGCCGGGAACTTAGCGGGACTAGCACAGATACGCAGTATTTT. Amino acid sequence: CASSRELSGTSTDTQYF.

The rearrangement links TRBV5-1 to TRBJ1-2; 7 bases are a match to TRBD1. Germline assignment: CDR1 SGHRS and CDR2 YFSETQ. Trimming cost V 0 bases and J 8 bases; bases outside gene matches: 7. CDR3 length equals 14 residues. The chain's CDR3 is CASSLGQGVEGYTF. The DNA of the CDR3 is TGCGCCAGCAGCTTGGGGCAGGGGGTAGAAGGCTACACCTTC.

The chain links TRBV5-1 to TRBJ2-3; 7 bases align to TRBD2. The CDR3 covers 15 residues. From germline, CDR1 is SGHRS and CDR2 YFSETQ. V lost 0 bases and J lost 5; bases outside the gene matches: 6. This chain's CDR3 is CASSLVGAGVDTQYF. The CDR3 DNA follows: TGCGCCAGCAGCTTGGTTGGCGCGGGGGTAGATACGCAGTATTTT.

This sequence joins TRBV10-3 and TRBJ1-4; a weak D match, TRBD1 (6 bases). Germline assignment: CDR1 ENHRY and CDR2 SYGVKD. The CDR3 is 15 amino acids. V was pared by 6 bases and J by 3 bases, with 14 bases between. The CDR3 DNA reads as TGTGCCATCAGACAGGGCCGAGGGGCTAATGAAAAACTGTTTTTT. Protein: CAIRQGRGANEKLFF.

This clone appeared a few times. This chain connects TRBV19 to TRBJ1-5; D remains unclear. CDR3 length: 13 residues. CDR1 and CDR2 from the germline V gene are LNHDA and SQIVND (reference sequence). V shed 3 bases and J shed 5 bases, with 8 bases lying between them. The CDR3: CASSIQVDQPQHF. As DNA, the CDR3 is TGTGCCAGTAGTATCCAGGTGGATCAGCCCCAGCATTTT.

The chain has TRBV3-1 (or the pseudogene TRBV3-2) and TRBJ1-2, with 7 bases that match TRBD1. This CDR3 region has 13 residues. CDR1 LGHDT and CDR2 YNNKEL come from the germline V gene (reference sequence). Trimming removed 4 bases from V and 7 bases from J; junction bases left unmatched: 6. This chain's CDR3 is CASSRTGRGGYTF. DNA of the CDR3: TGTGCCAGCAGCCGGACAGGAAGGGGTGGCTACACCTTC.